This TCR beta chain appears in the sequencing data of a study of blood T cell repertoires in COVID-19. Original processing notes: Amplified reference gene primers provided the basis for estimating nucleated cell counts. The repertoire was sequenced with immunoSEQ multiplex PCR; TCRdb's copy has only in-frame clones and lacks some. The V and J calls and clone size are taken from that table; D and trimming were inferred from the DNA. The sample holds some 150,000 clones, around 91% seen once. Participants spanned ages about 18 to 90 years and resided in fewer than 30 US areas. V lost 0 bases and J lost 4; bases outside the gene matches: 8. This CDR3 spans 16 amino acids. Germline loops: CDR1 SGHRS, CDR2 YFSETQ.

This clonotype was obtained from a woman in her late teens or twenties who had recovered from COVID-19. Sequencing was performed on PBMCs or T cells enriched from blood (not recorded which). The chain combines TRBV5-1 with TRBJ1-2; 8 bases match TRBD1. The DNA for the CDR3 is TGCGCCAGCAGCTTGGTGGGCCAGGGGACAGGCTATGGCTACACCTTC. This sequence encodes CASSLVGQGTGYGYTF.